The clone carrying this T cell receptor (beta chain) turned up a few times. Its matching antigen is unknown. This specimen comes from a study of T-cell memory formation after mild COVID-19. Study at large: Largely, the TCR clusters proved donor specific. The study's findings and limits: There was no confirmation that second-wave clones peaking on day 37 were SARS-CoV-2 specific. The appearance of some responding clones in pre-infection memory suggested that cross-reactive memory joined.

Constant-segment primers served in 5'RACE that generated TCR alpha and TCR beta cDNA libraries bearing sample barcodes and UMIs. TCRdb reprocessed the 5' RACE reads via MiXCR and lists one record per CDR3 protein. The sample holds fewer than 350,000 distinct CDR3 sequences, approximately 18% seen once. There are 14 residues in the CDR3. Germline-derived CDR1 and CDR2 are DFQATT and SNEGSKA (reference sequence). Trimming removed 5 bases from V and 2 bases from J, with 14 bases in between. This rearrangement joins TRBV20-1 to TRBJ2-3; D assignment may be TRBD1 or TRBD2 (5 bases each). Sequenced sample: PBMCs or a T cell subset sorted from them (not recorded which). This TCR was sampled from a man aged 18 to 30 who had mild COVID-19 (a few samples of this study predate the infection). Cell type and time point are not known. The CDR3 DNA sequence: TGCAGTGCTCGGGGCTTTCTTTACACAGATACGCAGTATTTT. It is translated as CSARGFLYTDTQYF.